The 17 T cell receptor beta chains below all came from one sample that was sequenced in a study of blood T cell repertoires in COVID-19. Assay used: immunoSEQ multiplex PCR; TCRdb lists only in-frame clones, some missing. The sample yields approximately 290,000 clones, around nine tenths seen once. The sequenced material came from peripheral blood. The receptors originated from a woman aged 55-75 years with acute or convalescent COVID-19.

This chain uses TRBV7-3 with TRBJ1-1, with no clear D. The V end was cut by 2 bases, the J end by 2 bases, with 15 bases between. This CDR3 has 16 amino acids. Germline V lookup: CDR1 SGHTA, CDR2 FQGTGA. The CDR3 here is CASSLATHGKNTEAFF. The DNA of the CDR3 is TGTGCCAGCAGCTTAGCGACTCACGGGAAAAACACTGAAGCTTTCTTT.

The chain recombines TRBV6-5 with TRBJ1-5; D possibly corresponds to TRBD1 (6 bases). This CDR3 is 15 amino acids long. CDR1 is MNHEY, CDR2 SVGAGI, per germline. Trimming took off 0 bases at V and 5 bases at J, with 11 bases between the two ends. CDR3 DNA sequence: TGTGCCAGCAGTTACTCGATACAGGGAGATCAGCCCCAGCATTTT. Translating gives CASSYSIQGDQPQHF.

The CDR3 nucleotides read TGTGCCAGCAGCTGGGACAGAGATAATAACTATGGCTACACCTTC. Residues: CASSWDRDNNYGYTF. The chain combines TRBV7-6 with TRBJ1-2; 7 nucleotides match TRBD1. Looked up from germline, CDR1 is SGHVS and CDR2 is FNYEAQ. V lost 4 bases and J lost 1; bases outside the gene matches: 6. CDR3 length equals 15 residues.

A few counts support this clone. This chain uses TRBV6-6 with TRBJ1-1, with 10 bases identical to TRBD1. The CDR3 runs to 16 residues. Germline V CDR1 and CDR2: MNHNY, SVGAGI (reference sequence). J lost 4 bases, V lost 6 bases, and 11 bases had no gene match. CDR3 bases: TGTGCCAGCAGGGCCGGTAGGGACAGGGGTGGCACTGAAGCTTTCTTT. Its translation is CASRAGRDRGGTEAFF.

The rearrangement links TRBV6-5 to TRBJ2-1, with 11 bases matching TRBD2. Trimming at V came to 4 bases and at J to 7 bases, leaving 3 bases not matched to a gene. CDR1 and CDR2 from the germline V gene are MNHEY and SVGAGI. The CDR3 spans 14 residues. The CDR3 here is CASSFSGGANEQFF. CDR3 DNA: TGTGCCAGCAGTTTTAGCGGGGGGGCAAATGAGCAGTTCTTC.

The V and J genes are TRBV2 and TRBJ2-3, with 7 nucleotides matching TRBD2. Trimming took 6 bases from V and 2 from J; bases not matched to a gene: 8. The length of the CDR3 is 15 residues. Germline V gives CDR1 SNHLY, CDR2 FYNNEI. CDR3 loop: CASSSSGVITDTQYF. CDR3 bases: TGTGCCAGCAGCTCCAGCGGGGTAATCACAGATACGCAGTATTTT.

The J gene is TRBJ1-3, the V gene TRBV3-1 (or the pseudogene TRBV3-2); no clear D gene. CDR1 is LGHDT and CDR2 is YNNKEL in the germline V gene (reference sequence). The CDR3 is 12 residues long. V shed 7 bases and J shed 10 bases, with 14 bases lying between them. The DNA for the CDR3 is TGTGCCAGCAAATCCAACCCAGGTACCATATATTTT. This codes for CASKSNPGTIYF.

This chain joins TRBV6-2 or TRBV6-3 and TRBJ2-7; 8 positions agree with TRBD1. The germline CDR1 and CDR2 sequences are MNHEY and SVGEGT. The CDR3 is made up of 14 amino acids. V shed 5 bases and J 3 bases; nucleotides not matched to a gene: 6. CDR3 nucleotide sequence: TGTGCCAGCAGTGCCTACAGGGGGGTCTACGAGCAGTACTTC. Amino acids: CASSAYRGVYEQYF.

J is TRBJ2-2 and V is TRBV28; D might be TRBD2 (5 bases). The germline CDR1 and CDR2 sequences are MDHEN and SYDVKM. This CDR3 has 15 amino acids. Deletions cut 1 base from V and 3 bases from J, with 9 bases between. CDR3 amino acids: CASSLLTTYTGELFF. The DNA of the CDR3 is TGTGCCAGCAGTTTATTGACTACCTACACCGGGGAGCTGTTTTTT.

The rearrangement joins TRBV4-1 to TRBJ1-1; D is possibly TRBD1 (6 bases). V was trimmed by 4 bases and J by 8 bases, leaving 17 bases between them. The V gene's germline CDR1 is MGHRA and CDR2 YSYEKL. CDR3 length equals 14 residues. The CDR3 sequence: CASSPSPGTREAFF. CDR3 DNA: TGCGCCAGCAGCCCGAGCCCGGGGACAAGAGAAGCTTTCTTT.

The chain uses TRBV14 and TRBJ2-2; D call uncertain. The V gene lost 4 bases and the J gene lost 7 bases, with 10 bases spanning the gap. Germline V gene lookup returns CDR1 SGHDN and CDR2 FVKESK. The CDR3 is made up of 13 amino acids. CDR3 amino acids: CASSPEVHGELFF. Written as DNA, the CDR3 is TGTGCCAGCAGCCCTGAAGTACACGGGGAGCTGTTTTTT. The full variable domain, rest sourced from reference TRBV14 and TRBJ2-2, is EAGVTQFPSHSVIEKGQTVTLRCDPISGHDNLYWYRRVMGKEIKFLLHFVKESKQDESGMPNNRFLAERTGGTYSTLKVQPAELEDSGVYFCASSPEVHGELFFGEGSRLTVL.

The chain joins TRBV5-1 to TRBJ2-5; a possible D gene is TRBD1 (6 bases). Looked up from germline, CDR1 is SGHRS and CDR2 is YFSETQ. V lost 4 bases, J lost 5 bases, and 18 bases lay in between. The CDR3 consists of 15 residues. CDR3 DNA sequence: TGCGCCAGCAGCGCCTGGACAGAGCTGGTGGAGACCCAGTACTTC. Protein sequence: CASSAWTELVETQYF.

Here the CDR3 DNA reads TGTGCCAGTAGTAAATCAGGTGGACAGGGGGACGATGAGCAGTTCTTC. Its translation: CASSKSGGQGDDEQFF. V is TRBV19 and J is TRBJ2-1; 10 positions match TRBD1. The CDR3 sequence is 16 residues long. Germline-derived CDR1 and CDR2 are LNHDA and SQIVND (reference sequence). The V and J ends lost 4 bases and 8 bases, in that order; junction bases with no gene match: 11.

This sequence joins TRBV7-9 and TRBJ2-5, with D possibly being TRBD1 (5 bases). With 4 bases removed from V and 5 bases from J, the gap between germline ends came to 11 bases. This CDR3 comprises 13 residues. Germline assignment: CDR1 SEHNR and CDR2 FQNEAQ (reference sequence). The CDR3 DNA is TGTGCCAGCAGCTCCGTGACAGAGGAGACCCAGTACTTC. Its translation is CASSSVTEETQYF. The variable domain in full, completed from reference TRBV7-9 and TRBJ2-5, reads DTGVSQNPRHKITKRGQNVTFRCDPISEHNRLYWYRQTLGQGPEFLTYFQNEAQLEKSRLLSDRFSAERPKGSFSTLEIQRTEQGDSAMYLCASSSVTEETQYFGPGTRLLVL.

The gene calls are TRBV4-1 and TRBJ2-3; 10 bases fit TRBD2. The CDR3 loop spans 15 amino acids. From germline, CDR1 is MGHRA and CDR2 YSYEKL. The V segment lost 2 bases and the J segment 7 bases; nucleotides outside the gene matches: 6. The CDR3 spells CASSQTSGARHTQYF. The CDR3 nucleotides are TGCGCCAGCAGCCAAACTAGCGGGGCCCGTCATACGCAGTATTTT.

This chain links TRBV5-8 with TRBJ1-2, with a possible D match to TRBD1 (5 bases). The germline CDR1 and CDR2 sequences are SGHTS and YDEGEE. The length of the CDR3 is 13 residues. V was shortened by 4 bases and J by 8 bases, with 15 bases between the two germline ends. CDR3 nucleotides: TGTGCCAGCAGCGCCTGGGGGGTGGAGGGCTACACCTTC. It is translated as CASSAWGVEGYTF.

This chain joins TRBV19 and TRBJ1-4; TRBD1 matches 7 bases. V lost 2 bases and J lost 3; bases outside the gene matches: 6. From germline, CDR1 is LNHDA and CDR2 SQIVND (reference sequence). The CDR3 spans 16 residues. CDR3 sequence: CASSISIQGANEKLFF. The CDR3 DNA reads TGTGCCAGTAGTATATCTATCCAGGGGGCTAATGAAAAACTGTTTTTT.